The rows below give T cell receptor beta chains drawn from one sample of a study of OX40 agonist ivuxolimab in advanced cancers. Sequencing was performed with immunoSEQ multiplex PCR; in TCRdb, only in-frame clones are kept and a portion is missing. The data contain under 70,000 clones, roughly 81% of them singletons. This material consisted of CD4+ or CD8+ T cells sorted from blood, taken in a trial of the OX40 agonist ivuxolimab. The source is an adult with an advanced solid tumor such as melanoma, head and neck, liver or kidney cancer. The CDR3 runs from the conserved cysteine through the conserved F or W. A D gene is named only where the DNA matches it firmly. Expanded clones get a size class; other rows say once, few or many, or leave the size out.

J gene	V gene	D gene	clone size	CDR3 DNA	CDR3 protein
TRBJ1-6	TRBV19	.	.	TGTGCCAGTAGCCCCGGACAGAATAATTCACCCCTCCACTTT	CASSPGQNNSPLHF
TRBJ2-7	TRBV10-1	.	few	TGCGCCAGCAGTGATAATAGCGTTGGCGAGCAGTACTTC	CASSDNSVGEQYF
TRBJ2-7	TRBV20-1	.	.	TGCAGTGCCCCAGACTCCTACGAGCAGTACTTC	CSAPDSYEQYF
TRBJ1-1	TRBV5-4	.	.	TGTGCCAGCAACCCGGGGCAGACTGAAGCTTTCTTT	CASNPGQTEAFF
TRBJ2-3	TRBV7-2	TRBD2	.	TGTGCCAGCAGCTCGGAGCGGGGCGCAGATACGCAGTATTTT	CASSSERGADTQYF
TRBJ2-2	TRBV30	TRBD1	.	TGTGCCTGGAGTTCCGGGACAGGGCAGACCGGGGAGCTGTTTTTT	CAWSSGTGQTGELFF
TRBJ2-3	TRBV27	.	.	TGTGCCAGCAGTCTCCGATTGGGGGGGCGAGATACGCAGTATTTT	CASSLRLGGRDTQYF
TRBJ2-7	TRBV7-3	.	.	TGTGCCAGCAGCTTAAGAACAGGGAACGAGCAGTACTTC	CASSLRTGNEQYF
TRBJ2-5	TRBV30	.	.	TGTGCCTGGACCCCCACCACACAAGAGACCCAGTACTTC	CAWTPTTQETQYF
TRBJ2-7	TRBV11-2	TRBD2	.	TGTGCCAGCAGCTTAGATCGCCGGGACTACACCTACGAGCAGTACTTC	CASSLDRRDYTYEQYF
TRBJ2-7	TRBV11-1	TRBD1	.	TGTGCCAGCAGCCCCCGGGCATCCGGGACAGCCGTATACGAGCAGTACTTC	CASSPRASGTAVYEQYF
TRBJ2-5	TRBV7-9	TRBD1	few	TGTGCCAGCAGCTTAGCGGGACAGGGGGGGACCCAGTACTTC	CASSLAGQGGTQYF
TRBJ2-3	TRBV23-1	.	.	TGCGCCAGCAGTCAATTTTTGTCCGACTCGTGGCAGTATTTT	CASSQFLSDSWQYF
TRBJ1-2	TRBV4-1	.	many	TGCGCCAGCAACTGGAGGGGCGGCGAAGGGAATGGCTACACCTTC	CASNWRGGEGNGYTF
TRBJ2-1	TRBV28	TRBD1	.	TGTGCCAGCAGTCCACGGACAGGGATGAATGAGCAGTTCTTC	CASSPRTGMNEQFF
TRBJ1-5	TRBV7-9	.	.	TGTGCCAGCAGCAAGACACAGGGCCTGGGACAGCCCCAGCATTTT	CASSKTQGLGQPQHF
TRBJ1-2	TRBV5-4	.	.	TGTGCCAGCAGCTTGGACGGGGGTCCTGGCTACACCTTC	CASSLDGGPGYTF
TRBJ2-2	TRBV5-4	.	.	TGTGCCAGCAGCTTGGGGGGAGGGACAGAAACCGGGGAGCTGTTTTTT	CASSLGGGTETGELFF
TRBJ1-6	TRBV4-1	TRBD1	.	TGCGCCAGCAGCAAAACCGGGACAGGGAATTCACCCCTCCACTTT	CASSKTGTGNSPLHF
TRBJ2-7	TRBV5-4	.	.	TGTGCCAGCAGCTGGGGACCGGACTCCTACGAGCAGTACTTC	CASSWGPDSYEQYF